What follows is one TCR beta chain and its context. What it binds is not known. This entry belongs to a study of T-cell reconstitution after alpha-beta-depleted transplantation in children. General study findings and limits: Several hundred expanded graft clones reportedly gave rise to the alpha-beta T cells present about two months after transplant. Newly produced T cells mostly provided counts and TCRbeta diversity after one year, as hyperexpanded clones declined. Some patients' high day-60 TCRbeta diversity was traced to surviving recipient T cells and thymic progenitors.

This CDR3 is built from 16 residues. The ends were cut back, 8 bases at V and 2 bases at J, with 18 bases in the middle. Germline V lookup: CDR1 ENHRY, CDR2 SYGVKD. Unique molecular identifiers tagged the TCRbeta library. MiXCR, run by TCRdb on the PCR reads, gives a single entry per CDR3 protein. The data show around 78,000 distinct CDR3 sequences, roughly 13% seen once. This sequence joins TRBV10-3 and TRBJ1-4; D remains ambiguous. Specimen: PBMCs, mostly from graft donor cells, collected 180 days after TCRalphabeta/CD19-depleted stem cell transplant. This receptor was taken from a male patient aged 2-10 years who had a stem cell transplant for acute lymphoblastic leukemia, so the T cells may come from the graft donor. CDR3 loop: CAIGGGRIATNEKLFF. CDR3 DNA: TGTGCCATCGGAGGCGGTCGAATAGCTACTAATGAAAAACTGTTTTTT.